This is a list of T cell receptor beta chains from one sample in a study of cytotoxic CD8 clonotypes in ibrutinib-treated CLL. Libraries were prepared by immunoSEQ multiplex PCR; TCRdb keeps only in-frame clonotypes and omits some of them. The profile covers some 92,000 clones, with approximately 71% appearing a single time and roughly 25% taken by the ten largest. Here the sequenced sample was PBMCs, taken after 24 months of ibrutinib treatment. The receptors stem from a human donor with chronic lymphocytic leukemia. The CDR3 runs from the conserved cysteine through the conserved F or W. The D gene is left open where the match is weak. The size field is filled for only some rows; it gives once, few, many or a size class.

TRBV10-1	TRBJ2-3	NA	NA	CASPEDSIIGDTQYF	TGCGCCAGTCCGGAAGATAGTATAATCGGAGATACGCAGTATTTT
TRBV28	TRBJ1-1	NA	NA	CASREGWNTEAFF	TGTGCCAGCCGGGAGGGGTGGAACACTGAAGCTTTCTTT
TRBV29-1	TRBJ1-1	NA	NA	CSGSGGGGTEAFF	TGCAGCGGTAGCGGGGGCGGGGGGACTGAAGCTTTCTTT
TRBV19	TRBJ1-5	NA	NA	CATVGQRGQPQHF	TGTGCCACTGTCGGACAACGGGGACAGCCCCAGCATTTT
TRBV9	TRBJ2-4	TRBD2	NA	CASSPGLAGILAKNIQYF	TGTGCCAGCAGCCCGGGACTAGCGGGGATCTTAGCCAAAAACATTCAGTACTTC
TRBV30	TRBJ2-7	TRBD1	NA	CAWSVLDRAPYEQYF	TGTGCCTGGAGTGTACTCGACAGGGCACCCTACGAGCAGTACTTC
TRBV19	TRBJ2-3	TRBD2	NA	CASSKGLAGVRVDTQYF	TGTGCCAGTAGTAAGGGACTAGCGGGAGTCCGGGTAGATACGCAGTATTTT
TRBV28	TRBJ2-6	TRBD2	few	CASRLAGDSGANVLTF	TGTGCCAGCAGACTAGCGGGGGACTCTGGGGCCAACGTCCTGACTTTC
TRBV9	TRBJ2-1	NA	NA	CASSEGDRLGLAGIFYEQFF	TGTGCCAGCAGCGAGGGGGACAGGTTGGGGTTAGCGGGAATTTTTTATGAGCAGTTCTTC
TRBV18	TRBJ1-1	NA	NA	CASSPNRPTEAFF	TGTGCCAGCTCACCAAACAGGCCCACTGAAGCTTTCTTT
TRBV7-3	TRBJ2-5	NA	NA	CASSRGGSETQYF	TGTGCCAGCAGCCGCGGAGGATCAGAGACCCAGTACTTC
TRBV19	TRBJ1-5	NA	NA	CASSMIGSSTQPQHF	TGTGCCAGTAGTATGATAGGGAGTAGTACTCAGCCCCAGCATTTT
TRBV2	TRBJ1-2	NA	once	CASRADSTYGYTF	TGTGCCAGCAGGGCAGACAGTACCTATGGCTACACCTTC
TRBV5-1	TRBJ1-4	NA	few	CASSPPGSGEKLFF	TGCGCCAGCAGCCCCCCGGGGTCGGGTGAAAAACTGTTTTTT
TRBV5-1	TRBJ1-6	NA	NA	CASSLAGSDSPLHF	TGCGCCAGCAGCTTGGCAGGAAGTGATTCACCCCTCCACTTT
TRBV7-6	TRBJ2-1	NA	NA	CASSSWARNEQFF	TGTGCCAGCAGCTCCTGGGCCCGCAATGAGCAGTTCTTC
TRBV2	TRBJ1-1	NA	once	CASSRNTEAFF	TGTGCCAGCAGTAGGAACACTGAAGCTTTCTTT
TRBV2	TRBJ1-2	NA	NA	CAGRGFSYGYTF	TGTGCCGGCAGGGGTTTTAGCTATGGCTACACCTTC
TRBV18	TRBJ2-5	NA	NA	CASSPRRKGYQETQYF	TGTGCCAGCTCACCAAGGAGGAAGGGCTACCAAGAGACCCAGTACTTC
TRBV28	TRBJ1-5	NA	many	CASNQPPQGLGNQPQHF	TGTGCCAGCAACCAACCTCCCCAGGGACTGGGCAATCAGCCCCAGCATTTT
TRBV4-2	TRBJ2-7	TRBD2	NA	CASSQGTSGAYEQYF	TGTGCCAGCAGCCAGGGGACTAGCGGGGCCTACGAGCAGTACTTC
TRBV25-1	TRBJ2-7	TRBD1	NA	CASSGTGFYEQYF	TGTGCCAGCAGTGGGACAGGATTTTACGAGCAGTACTTC
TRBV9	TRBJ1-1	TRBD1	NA	CASSVDGRQGKVAEAFF	TGTGCCAGCAGCGTAGATGGTAGACAGGGAAAAGTCGCTGAAGCTTTCTTT
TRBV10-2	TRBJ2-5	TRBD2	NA	CASGTGGRETQYF	TGCGCCAGCGGTACGGGAGGTCGCGAGACCCAGTACTTC
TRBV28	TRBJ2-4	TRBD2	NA	CASERGEGKNIQYF	TGTGCCAGCGAGAGAGGGGAGGGCAAAAACATTCAGTACTTC
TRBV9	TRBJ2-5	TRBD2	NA	CASSTSGFRGETQYF	TGTGCCAGCAGCACTAGCGGATTTAGGGGGGAGACCCAGTACTTC
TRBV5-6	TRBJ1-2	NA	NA	CASRPPDRVYGYTF	TGTGCCAGCAGACCCCCCGACAGAGTCTATGGCTACACCTTC
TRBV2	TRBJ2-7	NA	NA	CASSSSYEQYF	TGTGCCAGCAGCTCCTCCTACGAGCAGTACTTC